Below are 10 T cell receptor beta chains sequenced from a single sample in a study of blood T cell repertoires in COVID-19. Assay used: immunoSEQ multiplex PCR; TCRdb lists only in-frame clones, some missing. The sample contains under 50,000 clones, 86% of which appear only once. The specimen sequenced was peripheral blood. The receptors were sampled from a man in his forties with active COVID-19.

The chain couples TRBV5-1 to TRBJ1-1, with 8 bases that match TRBD1. The CDR3 has 16 residues. Per the germline V gene, CDR1 is SGHRS and CDR2 is YFSETQ. The V segment lost 0 bases and the J segment 12 bases; nucleotides outside the gene matches: 16. The CDR3 protein is CASSLGGPGGEGGTFF. In nucleotides, the CDR3 is TGCGCCAGCAGCTTGGGGGGCCCAGGGGGCGAAGGGGGCACTTTCTTT.

The rearrangement uses TRBV7-2 and TRBJ2-3; 8 bases agree with TRBD2. Germline loops: CDR1 SGHTA, CDR2 FQGNSA. J was trimmed by 2 bases and V by 4 bases; bases with no gene match: 11. This CDR3 is 17 amino acids long. DNA for the CDR3: TGTGCCAGCAGCTCGCTTTCGGGAGGGGGTTACACAGATACGCAGTATTTT. This translates into CASSSLSGGGYTDTQYF.

The genes are TRBV5-1 and TRBJ1-2, with TRBD1 matching 7 bases. This CDR3 spans 14 amino acids. Trimming at V came to 2 bases and at J to 10 bases, leaving 11 bases not matched to a gene. Germline V gene data show CDR1 as SGHRS and CDR2 as YFSETQ. The CDR3 bases are TGCGCCAGCAGCTTAGACAGGGTCGGTAATGACTACACCTTC. Residues: CASSLDRVGNDYTF.

J is TRBJ1-2 and V is TRBV10-1; 7 nucleotides line up with TRBD1. J gave up 4 bases and V 5 bases, and 4 bases lay outside the gene matches. Germline V gene sequence: CDR1 WNHNN, CDR2 SYGVQD (reference sequence). The CDR3 length is 13 residues. Written as DNA, the CDR3 is TGCGCCAGCAGTCCGGACAGGCTCTATGGCTACACCTTC. Its translation is CASSPDRLYGYTF.

The rearrangement uses TRBV19 and TRBJ1-3; tentative D call: TRBD1 (5 bases). Germline lookup yields CDR1 LNHDA and CDR2 SQIVND (reference sequence). Trimming took off 7 bases at V and 4 bases at J, with 20 bases between the two ends. The CDR3 loop spans 16 amino acids. The CDR3 nucleotides are TGTGCCAGTACCCCCCTCACGGGGGGTTTAGGAAACACCATATATTTT. Encoded protein: CASTPLTGGLGNTIYF.

The chain carries TRBV19 and TRBJ1-5; unclear D gene. Germline values: CDR1 LNHDA, CDR2 SQIVND (reference sequence). Deletions cut 1 base from V and 7 bases from J, with 8 bases between. This CDR3 comprises 13 residues. As DNA, the CDR3 is TGTGCCAGTAGTATAGCGCGGGGACAGCCCCAGCATTTT. Protein product: CASSIARGQPQHF.

The chain is built from TRBV7-9 and TRBJ1-3; the match to TRBD1 covers 7 bases. V lost 1 base to trimming and J lost 4 bases; unmatched junction nucleotides: 7. The CDR3 covers 16 residues. Germline V gene sequence: CDR1 SEHNR, CDR2 FQNEAQ (reference sequence). CDR3 protein: CASSLGGQNVGNTIYF. The DNA for the CDR3 is TGTGCCAGCAGCTTAGGGGGACAGAATGTGGGAAACACCATATATTTT. The variable domain in full, with the rest retrieved from reference TRBV7-9 and TRBJ1-3, is DTGVSQNPRHKITKRGQNVTFRCDPISEHNRLYWYRQTLGQGPEFLTYFQNEAQLEKSRLLSDRFSAERPKGSFSTLEIQRTEQGDSAMYLCASSLGGQNVGNTIYFGEGSWLTVV.

CDR3: CASSDRGNTGELFF. For the CDR3, the DNA is TGCGCCAGCAGCGACAGGGGAAACACCGGGGAGCTGTTTTTT. The chain combines TRBV10-1 with TRBJ2-2, with 8 bases aligning to TRBD1. Germline CDR1 reads WNHNN; CDR2 reads SYGVQD (reference sequence). V shed 6 bases and J 2 bases; nucleotides not matched to a gene: 2. The CDR3 has 14 residues.

J is TRBJ2-7 and V is TRBV7-9; tentatively, D is TRBD2 (6 bases). The CDR3 sequence is 18 residues long. The germline V gene encodes CDR1 SEHNR and CDR2 FQNEAQ (reference sequence). V was pared by 5 bases and J by 7 bases, with 30 bases between. CDR3 sequence: CASSPETILGLPFREQYF. CDR3 in DNA: TGTGCCAGCAGCCCCGAGACCATATTGGGACTGCCTTTTCGGGAGCAGTACTTC. Combining the CDR3 with reference TRBV7-9 and TRBJ2-7 gives the whole variable domain DTGVSQNPRHKITKRGQNVTFRCDPISEHNRLYWYRQTLGQGPEFLTYFQNEAQLEKSRLLSDRFSAERPKGSFSTLEIQRTEQGDSAMYLCASSPETILGLPFREQYFGPGTRLTVT.

This rearrangement joins TRBV7-9 to TRBJ1-3; tentatively, D is TRBD1 (5 bases). The germline CDR1 and CDR2 sequences are SEHNR and FQNEAQ (reference sequence). The CDR3 loop spans 15 amino acids. Trimming pared 2 bases from V and 2 bases from J, leaving 10 bases between. The CDR3 nucleotides are TGTGCCAGCAGCTTATTCGGGGGAGCTGGAAACACCATATATTTT. The encoded protein is CASSLFGGAGNTIYF.